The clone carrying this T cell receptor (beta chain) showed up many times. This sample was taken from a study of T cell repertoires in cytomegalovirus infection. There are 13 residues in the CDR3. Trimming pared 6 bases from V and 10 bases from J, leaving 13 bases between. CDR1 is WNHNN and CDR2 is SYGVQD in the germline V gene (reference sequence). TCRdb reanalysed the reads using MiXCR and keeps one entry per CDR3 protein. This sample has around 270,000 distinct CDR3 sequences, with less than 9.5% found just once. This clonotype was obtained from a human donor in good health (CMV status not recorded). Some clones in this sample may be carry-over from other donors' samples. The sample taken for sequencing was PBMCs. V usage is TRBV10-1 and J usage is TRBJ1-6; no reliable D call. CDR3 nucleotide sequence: TGCGCCAGCAGCCCCACCACCAAGTCACCCCTCCACTTT. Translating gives CASSPTTKSPLHF.